This TCR beta chain was retrieved from a study of human T cells and chemical hapten exposure. As for time point: patch test 1, 2 weeks after DPC sensitization. Treatment described: therapeutic diphenylcyclopropenone sensitization with weekly scalp DPC. This CDR3 is 15 amino acids long. From germline, CDR1 is SQVTM and CDR2 ANQGSEA. V lost 5 bases to trimming and J lost 1 base; unmatched junction nucleotides: 7. Study-wide results and limits: Because they had alopecia, donors may respond immunologically unlike healthy people. TCRs exceeding 1 in 1000 frequency stayed unchanged with DPC sensitization.

This clonotype was counted a few times. Its matching antigen is unknown. Per the original methods: Samples contained a median of roughly 100,000 TCRs, with a range of roughly 23,224 to 700,000. Using its own MiXCR run on the RACE reads, TCRdb lists one record per CDR3 protein. These V and J calls originate from TCRdb's pipeline instead of the authors' own analysis. Of fewer than 100,000 distinct CDR3 sequences in the sample, around 12% were seen once. The V and J genes are TRBV29-1 and TRBJ1-4, with 7 bases identical to TRBD1. This specimen consisted of whole blood, obtained in connection with sensitization to the hapten diphenylcyclopropenone (DPC). The source is a woman between 40 and 50 years old with alopecia areata. Some clones in this sample may be carry-over from other donors' samples. In nucleotides, the CDR3 is TGCAGCGTTTTAGGCGCAGGGGGAACTAATGAAAAACTGTTTTTT. Translating it yields CSVLGAGGTNEKLFF.